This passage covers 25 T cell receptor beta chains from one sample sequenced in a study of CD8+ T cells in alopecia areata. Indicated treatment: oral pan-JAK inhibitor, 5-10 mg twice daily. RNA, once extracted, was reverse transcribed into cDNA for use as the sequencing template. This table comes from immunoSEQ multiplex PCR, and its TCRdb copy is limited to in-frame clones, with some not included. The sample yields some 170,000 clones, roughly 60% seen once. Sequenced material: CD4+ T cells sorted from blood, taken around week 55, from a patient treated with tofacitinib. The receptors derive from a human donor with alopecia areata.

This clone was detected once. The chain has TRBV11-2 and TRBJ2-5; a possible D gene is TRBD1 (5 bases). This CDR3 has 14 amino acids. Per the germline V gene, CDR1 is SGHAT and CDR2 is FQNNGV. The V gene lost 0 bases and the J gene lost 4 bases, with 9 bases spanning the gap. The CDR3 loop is CASSLDRVRETQYF. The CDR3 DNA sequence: TGTGCCAGCAGCTTAGACAGGGTGAGAGAGACCCAGTACTTC.

The CDR3 loop reads CASSPSGRETQYF. The CDR3 bases are TGTGCCAGCAGCCCCAGTGGTCGAGAGACCCAGTACTTC. The rearrangement links TRBV7-9 to TRBJ2-5; D remains ambiguous. The CDR3 runs 13 residues. V was clipped by 5 bases and J by 4 bases, with 11 bases between them. Germline CDR1 and CDR2: SEHNR and FQNEAQ (reference sequence).

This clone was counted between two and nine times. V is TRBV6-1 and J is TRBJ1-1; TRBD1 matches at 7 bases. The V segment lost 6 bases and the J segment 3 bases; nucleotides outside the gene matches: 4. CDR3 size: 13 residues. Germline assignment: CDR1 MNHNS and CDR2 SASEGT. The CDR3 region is CASRPDRDTEAFF. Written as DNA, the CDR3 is TGTGCCAGCAGACCAGACAGGGACACTGAAGCTTTCTTT.

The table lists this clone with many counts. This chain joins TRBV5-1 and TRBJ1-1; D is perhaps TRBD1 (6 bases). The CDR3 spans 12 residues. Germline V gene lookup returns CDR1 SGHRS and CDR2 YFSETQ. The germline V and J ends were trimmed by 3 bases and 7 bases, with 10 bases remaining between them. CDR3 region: CASSYGQSEAFF. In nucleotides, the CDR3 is TGCGCCAGCAGCTACGGACAGAGTGAAGCTTTCTTT.

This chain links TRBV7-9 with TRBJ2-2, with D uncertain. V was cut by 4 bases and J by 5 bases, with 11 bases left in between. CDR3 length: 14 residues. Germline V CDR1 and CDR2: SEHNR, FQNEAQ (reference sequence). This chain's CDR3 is CASSSRLLTGELFF. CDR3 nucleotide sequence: TGTGCCAGCAGCTCTCGACTGCTGACCGGGGAGCTGTTTTTT.

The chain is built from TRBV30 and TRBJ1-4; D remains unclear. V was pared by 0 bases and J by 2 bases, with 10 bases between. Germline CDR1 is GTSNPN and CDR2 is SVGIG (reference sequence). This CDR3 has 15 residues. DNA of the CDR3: TGTGCCTGGAGTGTACGTTGGCAGACTAATGAAAAACTGTTTTTT. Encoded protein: CAWSVRWQTNEKLFF. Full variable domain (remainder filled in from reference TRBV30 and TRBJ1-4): SQTIHQWPATLVQPVGSPLSLECTVEGTSNPNLYWYRQAAGRGLQLLFYSVGIGQISSEVPQNLSASRPQDRQFILSSKKLLLSDSGFYLCAWSVRWQTNEKLFFGSGTQLSVL.

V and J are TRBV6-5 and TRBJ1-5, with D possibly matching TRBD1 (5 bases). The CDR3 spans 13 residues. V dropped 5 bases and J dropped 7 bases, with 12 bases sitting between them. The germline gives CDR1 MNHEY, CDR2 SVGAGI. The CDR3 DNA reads TGTGCCAGCAGTGCCGCGGGGCTCCAGCCCCAGCATTTT. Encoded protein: CASSAAGLQPQHF.

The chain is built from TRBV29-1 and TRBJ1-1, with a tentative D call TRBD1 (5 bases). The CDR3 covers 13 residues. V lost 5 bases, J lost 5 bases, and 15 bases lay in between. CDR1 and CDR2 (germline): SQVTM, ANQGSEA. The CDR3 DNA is TGCAGCGTTAGAACTCAGGGTGGAACTGAAGCTTTCTTT. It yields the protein CSVRTQGGTEAFF.

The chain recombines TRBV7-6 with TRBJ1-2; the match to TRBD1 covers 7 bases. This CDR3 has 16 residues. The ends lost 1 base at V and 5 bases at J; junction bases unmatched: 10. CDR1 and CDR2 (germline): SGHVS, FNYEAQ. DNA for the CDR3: TGTGCCAGCAGCTTAGTCCCCTCCGGGACAGTGTATGGCTACACCTTC. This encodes CASSLVPSGTVYGYTF.

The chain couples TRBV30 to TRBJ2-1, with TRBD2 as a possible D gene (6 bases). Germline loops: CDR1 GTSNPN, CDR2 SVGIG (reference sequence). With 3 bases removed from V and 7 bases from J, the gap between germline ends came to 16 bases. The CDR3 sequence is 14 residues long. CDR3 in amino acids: CAWSAGSATNEQFF. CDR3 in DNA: TGTGCCTGGAGCGCCGGGAGCGCGACGAATGAGCAGTTCTTC.

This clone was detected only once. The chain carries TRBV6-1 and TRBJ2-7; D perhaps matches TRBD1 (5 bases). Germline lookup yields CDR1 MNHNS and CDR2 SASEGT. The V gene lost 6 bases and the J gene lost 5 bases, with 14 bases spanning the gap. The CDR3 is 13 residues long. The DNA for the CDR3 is TGTGCCAGCAGCCTCAGGGATGGGGACGAGCAGTACTTC. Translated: CASSLRDGDEQYF.

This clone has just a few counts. CDR3 loop: CASSEGGRTGGVGTQYF. The CDR3 nucleotides are TGTGCCAGCAGTGAAGGCGGAAGGACAGGGGGCGTTGGGACCCAGTACTTC. The chain recombines TRBV2 with TRBJ2-5, with 11 bases that match TRBD1. Germline CDR1 and CDR2: SNHLY and FYNNEI. The CDR3 length is 17 residues. Germline trimming cut 1 base from V and 7 bases from J; bases unmatched to any gene: 11.

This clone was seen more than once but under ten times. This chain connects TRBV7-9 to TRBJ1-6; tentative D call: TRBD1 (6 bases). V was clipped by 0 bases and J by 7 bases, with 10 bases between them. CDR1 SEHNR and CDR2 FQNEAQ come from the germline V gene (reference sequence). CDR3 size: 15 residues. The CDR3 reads CASSLAQGGNSPLHF. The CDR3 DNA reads TGTGCCAGCAGCTTAGCGCAAGGGGGGAATTCACCCCTCCACTTT.

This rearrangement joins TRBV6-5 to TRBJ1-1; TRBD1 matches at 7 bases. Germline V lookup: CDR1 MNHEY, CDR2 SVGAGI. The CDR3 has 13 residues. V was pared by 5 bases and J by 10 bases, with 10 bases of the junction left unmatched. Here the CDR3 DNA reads TGTGCCAGCAGTGAAAGGAGGGGGCGTGGAGCTTTCTTT. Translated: CASSERRGRGAFF.

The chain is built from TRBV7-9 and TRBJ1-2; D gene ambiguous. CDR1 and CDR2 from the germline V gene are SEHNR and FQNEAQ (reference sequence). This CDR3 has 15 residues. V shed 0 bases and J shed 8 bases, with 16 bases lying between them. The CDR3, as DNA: TGTGCCAGCAGCTTAGCGCTCACCCACGGCGAGGGCTACACCTTC. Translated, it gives CASSLALTHGEGYTF.

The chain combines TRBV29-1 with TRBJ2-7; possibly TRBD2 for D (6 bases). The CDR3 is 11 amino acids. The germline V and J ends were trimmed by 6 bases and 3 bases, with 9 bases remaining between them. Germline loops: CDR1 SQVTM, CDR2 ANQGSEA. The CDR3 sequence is CSVGEVYEQYF. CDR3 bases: TGCAGCGTCGGGGAGGTCTACGAGCAGTACTTC.

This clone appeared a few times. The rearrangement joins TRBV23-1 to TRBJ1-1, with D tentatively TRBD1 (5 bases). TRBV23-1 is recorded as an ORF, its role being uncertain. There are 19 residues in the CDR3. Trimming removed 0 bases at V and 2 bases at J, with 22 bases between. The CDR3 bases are TGCGCCAGCAGTCAATCATGTCAGCGGAGGGAAGGGGAAAACACTGAAGCTTTCTTT. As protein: CASSQSCQRREGENTEAFF.

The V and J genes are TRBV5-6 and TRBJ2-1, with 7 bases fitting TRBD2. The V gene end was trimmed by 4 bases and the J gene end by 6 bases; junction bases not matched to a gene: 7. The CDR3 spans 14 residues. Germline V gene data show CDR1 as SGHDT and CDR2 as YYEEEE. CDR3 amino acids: CASSPTLAANEQFF. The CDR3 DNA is TGTGCCAGCAGCCCAACGCTAGCGGCCAATGAGCAGTTCTTC.

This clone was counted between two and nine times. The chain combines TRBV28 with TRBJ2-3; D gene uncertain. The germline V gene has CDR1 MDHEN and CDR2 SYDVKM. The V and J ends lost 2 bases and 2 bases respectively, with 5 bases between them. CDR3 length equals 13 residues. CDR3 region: CASSLEATDTQYF. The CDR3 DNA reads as TGTGCCAGCAGTTTAGAAGCCACAGATACGCAGTATTTT.

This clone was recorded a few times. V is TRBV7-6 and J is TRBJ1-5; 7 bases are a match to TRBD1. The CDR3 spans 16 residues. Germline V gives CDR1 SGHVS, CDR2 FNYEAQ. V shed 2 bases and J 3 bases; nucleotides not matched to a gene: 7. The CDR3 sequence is CASSLSGTADNQPQHF. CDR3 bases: TGTGCCAGCAGCTTATCCGGGACAGCCGACAATCAGCCCCAGCATTTT.

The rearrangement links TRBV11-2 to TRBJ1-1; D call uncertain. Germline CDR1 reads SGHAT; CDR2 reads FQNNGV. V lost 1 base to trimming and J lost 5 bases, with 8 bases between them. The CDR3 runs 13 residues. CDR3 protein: CASSLVPGTEAFF. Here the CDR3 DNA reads TGTGCCAGCAGCTTAGTCCCGGGAACTGAAGCTTTCTTT.

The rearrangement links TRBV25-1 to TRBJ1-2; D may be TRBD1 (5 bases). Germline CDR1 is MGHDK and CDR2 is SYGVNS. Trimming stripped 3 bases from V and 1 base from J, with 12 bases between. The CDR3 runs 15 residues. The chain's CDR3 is CASSDYDRYNYGYTF. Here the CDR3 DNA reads TGTGCCAGCAGTGACTATGACAGATATAACTATGGCTACACCTTC.

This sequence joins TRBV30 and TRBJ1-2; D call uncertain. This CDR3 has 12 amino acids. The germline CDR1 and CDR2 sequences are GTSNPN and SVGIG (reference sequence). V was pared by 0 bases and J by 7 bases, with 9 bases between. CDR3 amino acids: CAWSVSSTGYTF. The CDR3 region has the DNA TGTGCCTGGAGTGTGTCCTCGACTGGCTACACCTTC.

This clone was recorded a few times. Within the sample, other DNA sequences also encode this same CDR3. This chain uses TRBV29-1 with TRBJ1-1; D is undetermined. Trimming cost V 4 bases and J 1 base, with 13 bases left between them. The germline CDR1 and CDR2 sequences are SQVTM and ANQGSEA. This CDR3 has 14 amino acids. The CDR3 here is CSVARTGSNTEAFF. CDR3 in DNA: TGCAGCGTTGCTCGTACGGGTTCGAACACTGAAGCTTTCTTT.

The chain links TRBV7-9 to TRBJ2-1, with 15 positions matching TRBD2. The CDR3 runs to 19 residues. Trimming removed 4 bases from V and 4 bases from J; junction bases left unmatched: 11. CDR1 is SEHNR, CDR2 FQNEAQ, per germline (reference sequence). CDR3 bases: TGTGCCAGCAGCTACCGTGGACTAGCGGGGGGGCCTAGGTACAATGAGCAGTTCTTC. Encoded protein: CASSYRGLAGGPRYNEQFF.